This T cell receptor (beta chain) was captured by sequencing in a study of cytomegalovirus exposure and HLA in healthy donors. Findings of the study overall: No immune exposure information besides CMV serostatus was available. Later on, an analysis found that several of the most significant clusters appeared to be linked to common viral pathogens, which included parvovirus B19. One variant, a missense change in DCLRE1C, was linked in a later analysis to TCR beta V- and J-gene trimming.

In germline, CDR1 is MDHEN, CDR2 SYDVKM. The CDR3 has 15 residues. Trimming at V came to 6 bases and at J to 5 bases, leaving 7 bases not matched to a gene. Concerning this clone itself: Its antigen is undetermined.

Primers: 60 Vbeta forward and 13 Jbeta reverse. Generated by immunoSEQ multiplex PCR, the TCRdb table keeps only in-frame clones and is missing some. The top ten clones hold 4.5% to 5.5% of a sample with around 140,000 clones, 80% of them seen once. The donors (healthy individuals) were bone marrow donors. This clonotype was obtained from a man aged 35 to 55 in good health and CMV-seronegative. V is TRBV28 and J is TRBJ1-6; 7 bases map to TRBD1. Material for sequencing was PBMCs. CDR3 DNA: TGTGCCAGCAGGAGACAGGGCGTAAATAATTCACCCCTCCACTTT. Its protein is CASRRQGVNNSPLHF.